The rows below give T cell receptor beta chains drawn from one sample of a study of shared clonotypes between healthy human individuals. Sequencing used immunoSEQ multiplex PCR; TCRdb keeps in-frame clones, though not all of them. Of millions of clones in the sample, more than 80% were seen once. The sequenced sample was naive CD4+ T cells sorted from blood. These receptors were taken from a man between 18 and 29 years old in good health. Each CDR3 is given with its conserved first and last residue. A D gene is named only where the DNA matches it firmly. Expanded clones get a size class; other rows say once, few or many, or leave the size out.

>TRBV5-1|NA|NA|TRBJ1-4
TGCGCCAGCAGCTCAGGACAGACTAATGAAAAACTGTTTTTT
CASSSGQTNEKLFF
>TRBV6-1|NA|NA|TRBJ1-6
TGTGCCAGCAGTGTTGGTGGATATAATTCACCCCTCCACTTT
CASSVGGYNSPLHF
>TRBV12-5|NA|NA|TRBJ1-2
TGTGCTAGTGGTTTGGTAGAGAAGGGAGCAAACTATGGCTACACCTTC
CASGLVEKGANYGYTF
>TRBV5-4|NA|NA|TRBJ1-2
TGTGCCAGCAGCCCCCAACTGAACTATGGCTACACCTTC
CASSPQLNYGYTF
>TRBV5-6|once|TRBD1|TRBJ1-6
TGTGCCAGCAGCTTGGACAGGGGGAGTTCACCCCTCCACTTT
CASSLDRGSSPLHF
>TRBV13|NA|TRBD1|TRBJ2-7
TGTGCCAGCAGCTTACGGTCGACAGGGGGTTCCTACGAGCAGTACTTC
CASSLRSTGGSYEQYF
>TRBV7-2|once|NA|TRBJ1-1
TGTGCCAGCAGCTCACAAGCTGGAATTGAAGCTTTCTTT
CASSSQAGIEAFF
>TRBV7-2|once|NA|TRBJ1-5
TGTGCCAGCAAACAACTCGGGGGGAGTGATCAGCCCCAGCATTTT
CASKQLGGSDQPQHF
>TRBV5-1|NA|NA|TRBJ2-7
TGCGCCAGCAGCTTAGACAAGAGCACCTACGAGCAGTACTTC
CASSLDKSTYEQYF
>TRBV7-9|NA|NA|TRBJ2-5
TGTGCCAGCAGCCTAGCTCATGGTCGGGAAGAGACCCAGTACTTC
CASSLAHGREETQYF
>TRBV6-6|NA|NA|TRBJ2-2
TGTGCCAGCAGCATAGGGGGGATCGGGGAGCTGTTTTTT
CASSIGGIGELFF
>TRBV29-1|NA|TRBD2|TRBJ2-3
TGCAGCGTTGAAGGGTCTAGCGGGGGCACAGATACGCAGTATTTT
CSVEGSSGGTDTQYF
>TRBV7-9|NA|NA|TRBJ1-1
TGTGCCAGCAGCCCCTCCCCGAACACTGAAGCTTTCTTT
CASSPSPNTEAFF
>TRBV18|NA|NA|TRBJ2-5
TGTGCCAGCTCCCCTATATCCCAAGAGACCCAGTACTTC
CASSPISQETQYF
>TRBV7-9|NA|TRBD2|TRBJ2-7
TGTGCCAGCAGCCCCGAAGCGGGACCGATCGAGCAGTACTTC
CASSPEAGPIEQYF
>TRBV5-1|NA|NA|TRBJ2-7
TGCGCCAGCAGCTTGAGTCCCAATGGTCCCTACGAGCAGTACTTC
CASSLSPNGPYEQYF
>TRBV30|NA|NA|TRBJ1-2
TGTGCCTGGAGAGTGGCAGGGGTTTATGGCTACACCTTC
CAWRVAGVYGYTF
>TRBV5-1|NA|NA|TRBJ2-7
TGCGCCAGCAGCTCGCGCTATGGTACGGGGGCCTACGAGCAGTACTTC
CASSSRYGTGAYEQYF
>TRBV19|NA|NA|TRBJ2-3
TGTGCCAGTAGTATTACAGGGAGCACAGATACGCAGTATTTT
CASSITGSTDTQYF
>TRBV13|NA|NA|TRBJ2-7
TGTGCCAGCAGTGTGGGGGCGGCCTACGAGCAGTACTTC
CASSVGAAYEQYF
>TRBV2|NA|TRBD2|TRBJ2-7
TGTGCCAGCAGGACTAGCGGGAGTAACACGGAGCAGTACTTC
CASRTSGSNTEQYF
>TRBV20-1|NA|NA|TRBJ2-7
TGCAGTGCTGGACAGAACGAGCAGTACTTC
CSAGQNEQYF
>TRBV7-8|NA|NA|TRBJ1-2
TGTGCCAGCAGCTTAGTGGGGGGGAACTATGGCTACACCTTC
CASSLVGGNYGYTF
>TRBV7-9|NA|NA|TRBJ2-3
TGTGCCAGCATCCGATACTCTACTAGCACAGATACGCAGTATTTT
CASIRYSTSTDTQYF
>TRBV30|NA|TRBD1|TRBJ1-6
TGTGCCTGGAAGGCGGGGGACAGGGGATCCTATAATTCACCCCTCCACTTT
CAWKAGDRGSYNSPLHF
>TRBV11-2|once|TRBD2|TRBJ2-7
TGTGCCAGCAGCTTACTAGGCGGGAGACGGTCCTACGAGCAGTACTTC
CASSLLGGRRSYEQYF
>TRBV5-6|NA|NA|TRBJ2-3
TGTGCCAGCAGCTTGAGTAGCTTAGATACGCAGTATTTT
CASSLSSLDTQYF
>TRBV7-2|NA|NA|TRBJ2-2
TGTGTCAGCAGCTTGTATATGGACCGAACAACCCCAAAGACCGGGGAGCTGTTTTTT
CVSSLYMDRTTPKTGELFF
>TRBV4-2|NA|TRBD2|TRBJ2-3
TGTGCCAGCAGCCCCGGGACTAGCGGGGGTACAGATACGCAGTATTTT
CASSPGTSGGTDTQYF
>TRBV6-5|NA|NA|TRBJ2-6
TGTGCCAGCAGTTACTGGGGTGGCTCTGGGGCCAACGTCCTGACTTTC
CASSYWGGSGANVLTF
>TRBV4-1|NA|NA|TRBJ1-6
TGCGCCAGCAGCCAAGAGCAATACGGCTCCTATAATTCACCCCTCCACTTT
CASSQEQYGSYNSPLHF
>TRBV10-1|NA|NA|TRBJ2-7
TGCGCCAGCAGTGAGTCGACCCGATACGAGCAGTACTTC
CASSESTRYEQYF
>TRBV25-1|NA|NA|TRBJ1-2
TGTGCCAGCGGGGGTCGGCCTCGGGAATTCTATGGCTACACCTTC
CASGGRPREFYGYTF
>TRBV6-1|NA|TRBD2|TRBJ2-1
TGTGCCAGCAGACTAGCGGGAGTCTACAATGAGCAGTTCTTC
CASRLAGVYNEQFF
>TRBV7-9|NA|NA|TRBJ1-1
TGTGCCAGCAGCCGGATTACGGGCACTGAAGCTTTCTTT
CASSRITGTEAFF
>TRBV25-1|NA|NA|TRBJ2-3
TGTGCCAGCAGTGAATACGCGGGGGCGGGGGACACGCAGTATTTT
CASSEYAGAGDTQYF
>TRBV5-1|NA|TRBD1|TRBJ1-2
TGCGCCAGCAGCTCGGACAGGGGGGGCTATGGCTACACCTTC
CASSSDRGGYGYTF
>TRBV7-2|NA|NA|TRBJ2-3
TGTGCCAGCAGCTCCTACCCCGACAGGATTACTACAGATACGCAGTATTTT
CASSSYPDRITTDTQYF
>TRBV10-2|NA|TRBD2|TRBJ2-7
TGCGCCAGCAGTGACCTTGGGACTAAATACGAGCAGTACTTC
CASSDLGTKYEQYF
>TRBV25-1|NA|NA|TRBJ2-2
TGTGCCAGCAGTGTTCCCGGGGAGCTGTTTTTT
CASSVPGELFF
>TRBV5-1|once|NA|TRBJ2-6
TGCGCCAGCAGCTTGAACCCAGGGTTAGCTGGGGCCAACGTCCTGACTTTC
CASSLNPGLAGANVLTF
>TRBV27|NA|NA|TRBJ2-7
TGTGCCAGCAGTTATGACGGGACGACCTACGAGCAGTACTTC
CASSYDGTTYEQYF
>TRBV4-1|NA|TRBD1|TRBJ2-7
TGCGCCAGCAGCCAAGCGGGACAGGCCTACGAGCAGTACTTC
CASSQAGQAYEQYF
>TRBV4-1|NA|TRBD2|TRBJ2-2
TGCGCCAGCAGCCCAAGCGGGGGGCTCGGCGCCGGGGAGCTGTTTTTT
CASSPSGGLGAGELFF
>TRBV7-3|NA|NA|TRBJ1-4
TGTGCCAGCAGTCCAGGGGTGGATAGAAAACTGTTTTTT
CASSPGVDRKLFF
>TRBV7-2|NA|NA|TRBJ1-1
TGTGCCAGCAGCTTAGAAGCAGGGATGAACACTGAAGCTTTCTTT
CASSLEAGMNTEAFF